What follows describes a single TCR beta chain. In the study's own analysis: Reference gene primer amplification in the assay estimated nucleated cell counts. Some clones are missing from TCRdb's copy, which holds only in-frame ones; the method was immunoSEQ multiplex PCR. For V, J and clone size, that table is used; D and trimming come from the DNA. Found here are roughly 140,000 clones, around 85% of them singletons; the top ten hold 2% to 3%. The data belong to a study of blood T cell repertoires in COVID-19. Study-wide context: Italy, Spain and the United States were the sources of the convalescent and acute COVID-19 samples. Sources were T cells, B-cell-depleted T cells, or PBMCs; the material itself was cDNA or gDNA.

Looked up from germline, CDR1 is LNHDA and CDR2 is SQIVND (reference sequence). CDR3 length: 14 residues. V lost 7 bases to trimming and J lost 5 bases, with 17 bases between them. This sequence joins TRBV19 and TRBJ1-2; tentative D call: TRBD1 (6 bases). The TCR comes from a woman aged 70-85 years with acute or convalescent COVID-19. The source material was peripheral blood. CDR3 DNA: TGTGCCAGTAATATGGTAGACAGGACTTATGGCTACACCTTC. Protein: CASNMVDRTYGYTF.